These 21 T cell receptor beta chains were all obtained from the same sample, sequenced in a study of CD8+CD57+ T cells in acquired aplastic anemia. Before being chosen for sequencing, patients had shown CD8+CD57+ cell expansion by flow cytometry. Genomic DNA served as template for TCR beta VDJ and CDR3 profiling. MiXCR, applied by TCRdb to the reads, yields one record per CDR3 protein. The table has some 98,000 distinct CDR3 sequences, less than 75% seen once. Sequenced material: sorted CD4+, CD8+, or CD8+CD57+ T cells (not recorded which) from PBMCs. The receptors were gathered from a human donor with aplastic anemia.

This chain joins TRBV7-9 and TRBJ2-7; tentatively, D is TRBD2 (5 bases). The CDR3 is 15 amino acids. Trimming took 2 bases from V and 3 from J, leaving 14 bases between them. The V gene's germline CDR1 is SEHNR and CDR2 FQNEAQ (reference sequence). The CDR3 spells CASSLQGSVSYEQYF. Here the CDR3 DNA reads TGTGCCAGCAGCTTACAAGGGAGCGTTAGCTACGAGCAGTACTTC.

This clonotype came up once. An end of the junction does not agree with germline; a read error may underlie this. V and J are TRBV24-1 and TRBJ1-3; no definite D call. Germline CDR1 is KGHDR and CDR2 is SFDVKD. The CDR3 contains 17 residues. The CDR3 coding sequence is TGTGCCACCAGTGCCGACAACCTACCGGACTCTGGAAACACCAAATATTTT. Its protein product is CATSADNLPDSGNTKYF.

Written as DNA, the CDR3 is TGTGCCAGCAGCTTGAGGGGACAGGGAAACTATGGCTACACCTTC. This codes for CASSLRGQGNYGYTF. V gene TRBV5-4 combines with J gene TRBJ1-2; TRBD1 matches 9 bases. The CDR3 covers 15 residues. Germline assignment: CDR1 SGHNT and CDR2 YYREEE (reference sequence). V shed 1 base, J shed 2 bases, and the junction held 3 bases outside the gene matches. The variable domain in full, completed from reference TRBV5-4 and TRBJ1-2, reads ETGVTQSPTHLIKTRGQQVTLRCSSQSGHNTVSWYQQALGQGPQFIFQYYREEENGRGNFPPRFSGLQFPNYSSELNVNALELDDSALYLCASSLRGQGNYGYTFGSGTRLTVV.

This clonotype was seen only a few times. CDR3 coding DNA: TGCAGCGTAGATCCAGGCACAGATACGCAGTATTTT. It encodes CSVDPGTDTQYF. The chain is built from TRBV29-1 and TRBJ2-3; D remains ambiguous. The CDR3 length is 12 residues. Trimming cost V 6 bases and J 1 base, with 8 bases left between them. Germline loops: CDR1 SQVTM, CDR2 ANQGSEA.

The chain uses TRBV10-3 and TRBJ2-7; 7 bases align to TRBD1. The V gene's germline CDR1 is ENHRY and CDR2 SYGVKD. After removal of 6 bases from V and 3 bases from J, the junction contained 2 bases not matched to a gene. The CDR3 length is 12 residues. Here the CDR3 reads CAISGTDYEQYF. CDR3 sequence (DNA): TGTGCCATCAGCGGGACAGACTACGAGCAGTACTTC.

The rearrangement links TRBV25-1 to TRBJ1-3; maybe TRBD1 (6 bases). The CDR3 length is 15 residues. Trimming took off 7 bases at V and 0 bases at J, with 13 bases between the two ends. Germline V CDR1 and CDR2: MGHDK, SYGVNS. CDR3 residues: CASTYRASSGNTIYF. As DNA, the CDR3 is TGTGCCAGCACCTACAGGGCCAGCTCTGGAAACACCATATATTTT.

The V call is TRBV5-6, the J call TRBJ2-1; D might be TRBD1 or TRBD2, each matching 5 bases. The V gene lost 0 bases and the J gene lost 6 bases, with 10 bases spanning the gap. This CDR3 comprises 14 residues. CDR1 is SGHDT, CDR2 YYEEEE, per germline. The CDR3 reads CASSLEGTTNEQFF. The CDR3 bases are TGTGCCAGCAGCTTGGAGGGGACCACCAATGAGCAGTTCTTC.

V usage is TRBV20-1 and J usage is TRBJ2-3; D is ambiguous. Trimming removed 0 bases at V and 3 bases at J, with 7 bases between. Germline V gene lookup returns CDR1 DFQATT and CDR2 SNEGSKA (reference sequence). The CDR3 totals 13 residues. CDR3 sequence (DNA): TGCAGTGCTAGAGATGGAGTAACAGATACGCAGTATTTT. Translation: CSARDGVTDTQYF.

The rearrangement uses TRBV7-2 and TRBJ1-1, with a tentative D call TRBD1 (6 bases). The CDR3 consists of 13 residues. CDR1 SGHTA and CDR2 FQGNSA come from the germline V gene. The V end was cut by 5 bases, the J end by 1 base, with 8 bases between. CDR3 coding DNA: TGTGCCAGCAGCAAACAGGGGAACACTGAAGCTTTCTTT. It is translated as CASSKQGNTEAFF.

This clonotype has a single count. The CDR3 bases are TGCGCCAGCTCCTCGACTTGGCGGACTGAAGCTTTCTTT. It specifies CASSSTWRTEAFF. The rearrangement links TRBV10-2 to TRBJ1-1; D is unresolved. Trimming removed 8 bases at V and 5 bases at J, with 15 bases between. The germline CDR1 and CDR2 sequences are WSHSY and SAAADI. This CDR3 is built from 13 residues.

This clonotype was seen a few times. This chain uses TRBV25-1 with TRBJ1-2; D remains unclear. The CDR3 spans 15 residues. Between the trimmed V and J ends, which lost 9 bases and 4 bases, there was a span of 21 bases. Germline assignment: CDR1 MGHDK and CDR2 SYGVNS. CDR3 sequence: CASSNPGSPRYGYTF. The CDR3 nucleotides are TGTGCCAGTTCTAACCCGGGGAGCCCGCGCTATGGCTACACCTTC.

This clonotype is categorized as large. The chain couples TRBV15 to TRBJ2-3, with TRBD2 matching 11 bases. V lost 1 base and J lost 2; bases outside the gene matches: 2. CDR1 is LNHNV and CDR2 is YYDKDF in the germline V gene (reference sequence). This CDR3 region has 16 residues. The CDR3 loop is CATSRGSGGATDTQYF. The CDR3, as DNA: TGTGCCACCAGCAGAGGTAGCGGGGGGGCCACAGATACGCAGTATTTT.

There are a few counts of this clonotype. The chain joins TRBV24-1 to TRBJ2-3; 9 bases match TRBD1. Germline V gene sequence: CDR1 KGHDR, CDR2 SFDVKD. The CDR3 totals 16 residues. V was clipped by 5 bases and J by 7 bases; unmatched bases: 12. CDR3 nucleotide sequence: TGTGCCACCAGTGCATCGTGGACAGGGGACTCGAATACGCAGTATTTT. Translated: CATSASWTGDSNTQYF.

The chain couples TRBV20-1 to TRBJ1-1; 7 positions agree with TRBD1. CDR3 size: 14 residues. Trimming cost V 5 bases and J 6 bases; bases outside gene matches: 12. CDR1 is DFQATT, CDR2 SNEGSKA, per germline (reference sequence). CDR3 region: CSAEEQGKNPEAFF. In DNA, the CDR3 is TGCAGTGCTGAGGAACAGGGGAAAAATCCTGAAGCTTTCTTT.

The chain links TRBV7-3 to TRBJ2-1; D not certain. The CDR3 has 13 residues. Germline CDR1 is SGHTA and CDR2 is FQGTGA. The V gene lost 2 bases and the J gene lost 14 bases, with 16 bases spanning the gap. The CDR3 protein is CASSLGSGGTEFF. The CDR3 nucleotides read TGTGCCAGCAGCTTAGGAAGTGGCGGCACAGAGTTCTTC.

The chain recombines TRBV29-1 with TRBJ1-2; no clear D. CDR3 length: 12 residues. The V end was cut by 6 bases, the J end by 0 bases, with 8 bases between. CDR1 and CDR2 (germline): SQVTM, ANQGSEA. CDR3 coding DNA: TGCAGCGTGTCGACTACTAACTATGGCTACACCTTC. Protein: CSVSTTNYGYTF.

This chain uses TRBV10-3 with TRBJ2-7; 9 bases line up with TRBD2. Trimming at V came to 2 bases and at J to 0 bases, leaving 11 bases not matched to a gene. Germline-derived CDR1 and CDR2 are ENHRY and SYGVKD. The CDR3 is 18 amino acids. CDR3 loop: CAISEPGLAEVGSYEQYF. CDR3 bases: TGTGCCATCAGTGAGCCGGGACTAGCAGAAGTGGGCTCCTACGAGCAGTACTTC.

This sequence joins TRBV10-3 and TRBJ2-2, with D perhaps TRBD2 (5 bases). The CDR3 is 13 residues long. Deletions cut 2 bases from V and 4 bases from J, with 5 bases between. Germline CDR1 ENHRY, CDR2 SYGVKD. The CDR3 protein is CAISEAGTGELFF. The CDR3 DNA reads as TGTGCCATCAGTGAGGCGGGCACCGGGGAGCTGTTTTTT.

This chain links TRBV29-1 with TRBJ1-1, with no clear D. Trimming removed 3 bases at V and 6 bases at J, with 11 bases between. Germline-derived CDR1 and CDR2 are SQVTM and ANQGSEA. This CDR3 spans 12 amino acids. Here the CDR3 DNA reads TGCAGCGTTGAGGCCTCGGATCCTGAAGCTTTCTTT. The encoded protein is CSVEASDPEAFF. Full variable domain (outside the CDR3, taken from reference TRBV29-1 and TRBJ1-1): SAVISQKPSRDICQRGTSLTIQCQVDSQVTMMFWYRQQPGQSLTLIATANQGSEATYESGFVIDKFPISRPNLTFSTLTVSNMSPEDSSIYLCSVEASDPEAFFGQGTRLTVV.

The chain uses TRBV24-1 and TRBJ2-1; possible D gene TRBD2, 5 bases. Germline CDR1 reads KGHDR; CDR2 reads SFDVKD. This CDR3 comprises 14 residues. Between the trimmed V and J ends, which lost 9 bases and 0 bases, there was a span of 11 bases. The CDR3 DNA reads as TGTGCCACCGGAGGCTCAAGCTCCTACAATGAGCAGTTCTTC. The encoded protein is CATGGSSSYNEQFF.

In this sample, this clonotype turned up a few times. This chain joins TRBV2 and TRBJ2-7, with D maybe TRBD1 (6 bases). This CDR3 region has 12 residues. Germline loops: CDR1 SNHLY, CDR2 FYNNEI. The V end lost 8 bases, the J end lost 3 bases, and 11 bases lay between the germline ends. The CDR3 bases are TGTGCCAGCTCCCGGGACATCTACGAGCAGTACTTC. Residues: CASSRDIYEQYF.